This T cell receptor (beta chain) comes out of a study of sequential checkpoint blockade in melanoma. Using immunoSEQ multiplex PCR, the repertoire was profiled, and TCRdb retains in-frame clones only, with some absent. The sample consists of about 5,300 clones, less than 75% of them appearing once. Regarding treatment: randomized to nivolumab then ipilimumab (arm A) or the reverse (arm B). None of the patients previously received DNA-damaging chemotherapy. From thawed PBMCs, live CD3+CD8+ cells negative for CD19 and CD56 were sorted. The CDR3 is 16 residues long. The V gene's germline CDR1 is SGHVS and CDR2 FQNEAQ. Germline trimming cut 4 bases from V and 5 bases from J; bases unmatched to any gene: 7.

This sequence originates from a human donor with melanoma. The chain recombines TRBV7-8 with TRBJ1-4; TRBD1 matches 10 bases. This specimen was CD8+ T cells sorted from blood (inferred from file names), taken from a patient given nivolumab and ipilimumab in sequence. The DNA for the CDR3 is TGTGCCAGCAGCTCCCTGACAGGGGGCCTCAATGAAAAACTGTTTTTT. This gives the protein CASSSLTGGLNEKLFF.